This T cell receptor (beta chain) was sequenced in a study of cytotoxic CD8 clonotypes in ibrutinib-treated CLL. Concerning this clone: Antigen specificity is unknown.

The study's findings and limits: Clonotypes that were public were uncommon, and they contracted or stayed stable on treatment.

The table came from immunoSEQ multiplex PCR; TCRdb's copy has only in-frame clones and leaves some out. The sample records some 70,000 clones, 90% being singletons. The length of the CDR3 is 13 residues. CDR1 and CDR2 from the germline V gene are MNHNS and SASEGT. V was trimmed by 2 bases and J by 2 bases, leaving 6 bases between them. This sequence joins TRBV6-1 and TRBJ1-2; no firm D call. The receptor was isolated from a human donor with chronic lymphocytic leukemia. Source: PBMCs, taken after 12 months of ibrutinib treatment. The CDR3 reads CASSESSNYGYTF. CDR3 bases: TGTGCCAGCAGTGAAAGTAGCAACTATGGCTACACCTTC.